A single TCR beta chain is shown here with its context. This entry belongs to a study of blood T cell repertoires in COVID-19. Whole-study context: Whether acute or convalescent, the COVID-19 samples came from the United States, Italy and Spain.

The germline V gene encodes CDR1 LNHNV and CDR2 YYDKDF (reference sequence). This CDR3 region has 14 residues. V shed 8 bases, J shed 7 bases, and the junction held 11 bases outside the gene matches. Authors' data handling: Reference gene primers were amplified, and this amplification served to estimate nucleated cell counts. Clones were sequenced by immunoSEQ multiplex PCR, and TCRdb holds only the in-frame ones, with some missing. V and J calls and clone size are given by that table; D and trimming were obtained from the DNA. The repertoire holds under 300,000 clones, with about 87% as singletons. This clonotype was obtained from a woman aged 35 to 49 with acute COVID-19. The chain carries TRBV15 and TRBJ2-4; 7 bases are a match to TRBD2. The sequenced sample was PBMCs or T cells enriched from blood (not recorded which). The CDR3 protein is CATAPGGSDNIQYF. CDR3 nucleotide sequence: TGTGCCACCGCCCCGGGGGGATCGGATAACATTCAGTACTTC.